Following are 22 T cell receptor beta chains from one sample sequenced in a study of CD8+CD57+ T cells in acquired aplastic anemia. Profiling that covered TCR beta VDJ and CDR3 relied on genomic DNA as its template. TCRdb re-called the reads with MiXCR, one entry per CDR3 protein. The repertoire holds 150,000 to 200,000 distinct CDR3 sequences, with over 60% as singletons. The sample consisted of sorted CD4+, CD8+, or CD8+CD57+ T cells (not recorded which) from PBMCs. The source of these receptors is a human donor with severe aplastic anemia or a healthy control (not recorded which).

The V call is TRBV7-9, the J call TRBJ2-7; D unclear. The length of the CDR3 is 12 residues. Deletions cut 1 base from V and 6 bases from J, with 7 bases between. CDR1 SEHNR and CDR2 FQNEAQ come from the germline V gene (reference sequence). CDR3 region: CASSLGTVEQYF. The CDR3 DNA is TGTGCCAGCAGCTTAGGGACCGTCGAGCAGTACTTC. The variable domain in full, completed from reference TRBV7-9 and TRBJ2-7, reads DTGVSQNPRHKITKRGQNVTFRCDPISEHNRLYWYRQTLGQGPEFLTYFQNEAQLEKSRLLSDRFSAERPKGSFSTLEIQRTEQGDSAMYLCASSLGTVEQYFGPGTRLTVT.

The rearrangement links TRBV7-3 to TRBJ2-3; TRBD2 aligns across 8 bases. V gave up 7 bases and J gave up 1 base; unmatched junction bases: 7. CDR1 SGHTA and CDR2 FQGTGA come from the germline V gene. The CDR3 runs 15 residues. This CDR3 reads CASTSTSGRTDTQYF. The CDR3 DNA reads TGTGCCAGCACCTCTACTAGCGGACGCACAGATACGCAGTATTTT.

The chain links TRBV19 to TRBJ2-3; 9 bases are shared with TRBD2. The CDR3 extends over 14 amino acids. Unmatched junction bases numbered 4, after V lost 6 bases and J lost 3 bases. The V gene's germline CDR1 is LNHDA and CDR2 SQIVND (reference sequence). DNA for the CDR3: TGTGCCAGTAGCGCAGCGGGAGGAACAGATACGCAGTATTTT. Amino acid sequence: CASSAAGGTDTQYF.

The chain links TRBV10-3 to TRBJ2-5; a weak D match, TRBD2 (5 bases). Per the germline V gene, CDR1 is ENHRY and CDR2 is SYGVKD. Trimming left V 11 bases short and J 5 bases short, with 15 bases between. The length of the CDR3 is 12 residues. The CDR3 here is CASAGLSETQYF. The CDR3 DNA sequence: TGTGCCTCGGCGGGCCTTTCGGAGACCCAGTACTTC.

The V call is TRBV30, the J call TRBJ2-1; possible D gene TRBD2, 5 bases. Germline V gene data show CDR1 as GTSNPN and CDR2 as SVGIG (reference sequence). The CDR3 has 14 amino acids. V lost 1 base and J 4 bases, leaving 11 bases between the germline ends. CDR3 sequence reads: CAWSGRTDYNEQFF. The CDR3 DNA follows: TGTGCCTGGAGTGGTCGGACTGATTACAATGAGCAGTTCTTC.

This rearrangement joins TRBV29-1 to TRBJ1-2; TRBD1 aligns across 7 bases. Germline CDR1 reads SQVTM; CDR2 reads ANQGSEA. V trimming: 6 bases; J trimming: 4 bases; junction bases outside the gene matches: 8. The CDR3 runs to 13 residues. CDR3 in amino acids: CSVEDRPFYGYTF. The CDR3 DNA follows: TGCAGCGTCGAGGACAGGCCCTTCTATGGCTACACCTTC.

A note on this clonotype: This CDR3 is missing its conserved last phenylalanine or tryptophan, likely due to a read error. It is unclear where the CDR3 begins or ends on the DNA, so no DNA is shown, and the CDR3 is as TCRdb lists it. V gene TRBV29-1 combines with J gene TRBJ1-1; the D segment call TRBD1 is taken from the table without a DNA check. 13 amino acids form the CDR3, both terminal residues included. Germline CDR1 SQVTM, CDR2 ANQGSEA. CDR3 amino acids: CSVDGQPNTEAFL.

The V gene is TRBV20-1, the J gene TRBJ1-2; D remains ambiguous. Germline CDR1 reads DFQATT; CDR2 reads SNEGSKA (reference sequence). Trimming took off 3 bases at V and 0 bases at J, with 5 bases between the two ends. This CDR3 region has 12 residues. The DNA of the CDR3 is TGCAGTGCTAGCTACCCTAACTATGGCTACACCTTC. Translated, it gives CSASYPNYGYTF.

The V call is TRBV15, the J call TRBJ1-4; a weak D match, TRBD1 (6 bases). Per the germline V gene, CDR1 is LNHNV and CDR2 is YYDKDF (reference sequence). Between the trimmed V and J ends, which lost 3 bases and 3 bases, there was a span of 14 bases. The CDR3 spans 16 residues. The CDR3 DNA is TGTGCCACCAGCAGGGGGACACAGGTGGCTAATGAAAAACTGTTTTTT. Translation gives CATSRGTQVANEKLFF.

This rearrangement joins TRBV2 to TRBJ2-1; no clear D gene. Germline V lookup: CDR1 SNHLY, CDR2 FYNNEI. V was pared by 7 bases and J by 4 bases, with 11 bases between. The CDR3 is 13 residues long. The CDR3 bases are TGTGCCAGCAAGGCCACCACTTACAATGAGCAGTTCTTC. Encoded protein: CASKATTYNEQFF.

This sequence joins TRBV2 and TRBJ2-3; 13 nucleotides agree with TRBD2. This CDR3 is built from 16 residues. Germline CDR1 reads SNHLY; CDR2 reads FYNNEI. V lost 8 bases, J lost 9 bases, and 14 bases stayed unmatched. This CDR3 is CASESTSGGGGGTQYF. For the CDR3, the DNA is TGTGCCAGCGAGTCTACTAGCGGGGGGGGAGGAGGGACGCAGTATTTT.

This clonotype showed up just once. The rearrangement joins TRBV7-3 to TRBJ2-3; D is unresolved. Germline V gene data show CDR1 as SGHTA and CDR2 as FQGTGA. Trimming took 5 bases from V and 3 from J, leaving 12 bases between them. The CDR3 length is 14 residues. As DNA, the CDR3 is TGTGCCAGCAGCGTCCGACTGGGGACAGATACGCAGTATTTT. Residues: CASSVRLGTDTQYF.

The DNA for the CDR3 is TGTGCCAGCAGCTTAGCAGGGGTACAGGGGGTCACAGATACGCAGTATTTT. Residues: CASSLAGVQGVTDTQYF. The chain uses TRBV7-2 and TRBJ2-3; 8 bases are a match to TRBD1. The CDR3 is 17 amino acids. Germline trimming cut 0 bases from V and 2 bases from J; bases unmatched to any gene: 7. Looked up from germline, CDR1 is SGHTA and CDR2 is FQGNSA.

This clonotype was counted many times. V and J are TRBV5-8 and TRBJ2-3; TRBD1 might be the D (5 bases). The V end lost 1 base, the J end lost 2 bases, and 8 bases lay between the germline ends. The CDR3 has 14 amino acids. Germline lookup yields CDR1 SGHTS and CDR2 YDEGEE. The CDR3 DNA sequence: TGTGCCAGCAGCTTGACAGGCAACACAGATACGCAGTATTTT. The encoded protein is CASSLTGNTDTQYF.

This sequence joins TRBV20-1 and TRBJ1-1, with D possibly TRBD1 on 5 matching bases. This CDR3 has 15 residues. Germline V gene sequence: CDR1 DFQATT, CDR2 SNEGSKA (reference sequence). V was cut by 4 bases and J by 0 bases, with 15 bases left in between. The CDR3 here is CSATEGAALNTEAFF. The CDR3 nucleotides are TGCAGTGCTACGGAAGGGGCCGCGTTGAACACTGAAGCTTTCTTT.

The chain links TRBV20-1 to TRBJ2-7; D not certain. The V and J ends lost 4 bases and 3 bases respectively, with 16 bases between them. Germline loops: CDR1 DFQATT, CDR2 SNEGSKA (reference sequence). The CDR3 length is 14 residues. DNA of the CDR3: TGCAGTGCTACTTCATACAGCCTGGGCTACGAGCAGTACTTC. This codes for CSATSYSLGYEQYF.

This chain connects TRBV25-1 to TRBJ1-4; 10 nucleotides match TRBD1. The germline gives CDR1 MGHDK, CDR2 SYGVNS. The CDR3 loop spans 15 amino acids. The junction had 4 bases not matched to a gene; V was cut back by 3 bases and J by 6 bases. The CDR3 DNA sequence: TGTGCCAGCAGTGACCCCGGGACAGGGGATGAAAAACTGTTTTTT. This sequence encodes CASSDPGTGDEKLFF.

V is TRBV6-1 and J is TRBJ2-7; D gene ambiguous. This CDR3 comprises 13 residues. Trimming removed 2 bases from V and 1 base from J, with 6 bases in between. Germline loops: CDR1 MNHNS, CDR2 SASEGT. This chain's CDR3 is CASSEFGSYEQYF. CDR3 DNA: TGTGCCAGCAGTGAATTCGGTTCCTACGAGCAGTACTTC.

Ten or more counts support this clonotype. The CDR3 sequence: CASSPRPGSGETQYF. The CDR3 region has the DNA TGTGCCAGCAGCCCTAGGCCGGGTAGCGGAGAGACCCAGTACTTC. The chain recombines TRBV5-6 with TRBJ2-5; D perhaps matches TRBD2 (6 bases). The V gene lost 4 bases and the J gene lost 4 bases, with 17 bases spanning the gap. This CDR3 is 15 amino acids long. Germline-derived CDR1 and CDR2 are SGHDT and YYEEEE.

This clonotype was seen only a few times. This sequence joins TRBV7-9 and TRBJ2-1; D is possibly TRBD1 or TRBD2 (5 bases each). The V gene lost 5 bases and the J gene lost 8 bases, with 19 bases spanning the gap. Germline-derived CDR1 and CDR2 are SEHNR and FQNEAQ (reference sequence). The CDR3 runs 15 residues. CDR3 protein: CASSTAGALGDEQFF. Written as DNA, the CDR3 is TGTGCCAGCAGCACGGCCGGGGCCCTCGGAGATGAGCAGTTCTTC.

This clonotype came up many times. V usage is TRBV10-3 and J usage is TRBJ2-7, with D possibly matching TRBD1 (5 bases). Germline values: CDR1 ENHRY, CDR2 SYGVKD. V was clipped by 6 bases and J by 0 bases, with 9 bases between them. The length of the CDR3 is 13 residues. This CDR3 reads CAIRLDSSYEQYF. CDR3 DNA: TGTGCCATCAGACTTGACAGCTCCTACGAGCAGTACTTC.

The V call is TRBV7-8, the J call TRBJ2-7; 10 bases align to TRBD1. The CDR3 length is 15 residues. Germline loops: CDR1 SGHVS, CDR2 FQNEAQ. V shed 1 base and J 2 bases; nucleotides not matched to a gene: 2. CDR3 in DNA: TGTGCCAGCAGCTTAGGTGACAGGGGGCCCTACGAGCAGTACTTC. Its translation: CASSLGDRGPYEQYF.